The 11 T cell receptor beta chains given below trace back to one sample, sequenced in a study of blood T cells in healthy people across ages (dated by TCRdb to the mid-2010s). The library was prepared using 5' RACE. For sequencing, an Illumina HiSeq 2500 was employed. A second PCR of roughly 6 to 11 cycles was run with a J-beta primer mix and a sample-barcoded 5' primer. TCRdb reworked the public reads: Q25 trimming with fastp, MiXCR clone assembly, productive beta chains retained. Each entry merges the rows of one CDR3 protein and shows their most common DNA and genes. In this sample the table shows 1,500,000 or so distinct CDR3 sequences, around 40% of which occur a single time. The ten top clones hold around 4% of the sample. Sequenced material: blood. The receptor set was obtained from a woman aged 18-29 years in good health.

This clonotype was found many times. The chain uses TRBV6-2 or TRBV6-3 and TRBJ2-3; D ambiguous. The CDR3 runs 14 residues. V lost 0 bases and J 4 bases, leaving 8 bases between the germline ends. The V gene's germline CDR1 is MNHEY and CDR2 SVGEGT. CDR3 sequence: CASSYSKEADTQYF. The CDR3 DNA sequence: TGTGCCAGCAGTTACTCGAAAGAGGCAGATACGCAGTATTTT.

CDR3 sequence: CASSDTGGGEAKNIQYF. The DNA of the CDR3 is TGCGCCAGCAGCGATACAGGGGGTGGGGAAGCCAAAAACATTCAGTACTTC. The gene calls are TRBV4-1 and TRBJ2-4; 8 nucleotides agree with TRBD1. The germline V gene encodes CDR1 MGHRA and CDR2 YSYEKL. The CDR3 length is 17 residues. V lost 5 bases and J lost 0; bases outside the gene matches: 9.

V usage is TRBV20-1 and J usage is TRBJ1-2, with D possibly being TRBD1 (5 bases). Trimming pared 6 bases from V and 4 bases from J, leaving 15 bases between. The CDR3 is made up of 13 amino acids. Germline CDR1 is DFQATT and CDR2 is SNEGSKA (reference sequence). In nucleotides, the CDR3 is TGCAGTGCGTTGGGACTTCGCAGCTATGGCTACACCTTC. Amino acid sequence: CSALGLRSYGYTF.

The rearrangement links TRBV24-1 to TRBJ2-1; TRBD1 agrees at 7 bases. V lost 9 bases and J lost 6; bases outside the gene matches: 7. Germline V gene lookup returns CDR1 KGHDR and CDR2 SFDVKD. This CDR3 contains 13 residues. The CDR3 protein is CATAGTVTNEQFF. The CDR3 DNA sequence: TGTGCCACCGCCGGGACAGTGACCAATGAGCAGTTCTTC.

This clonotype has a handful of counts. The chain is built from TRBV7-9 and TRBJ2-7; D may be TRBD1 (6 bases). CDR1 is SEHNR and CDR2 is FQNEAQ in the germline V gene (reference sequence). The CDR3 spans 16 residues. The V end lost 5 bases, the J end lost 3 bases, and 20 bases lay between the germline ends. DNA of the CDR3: TGTGCCAGCAGCCCTCACAGGGCTAGCCCGCGCTACGAGCAGTACTTC. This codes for CASSPHRASPRYEQYF.

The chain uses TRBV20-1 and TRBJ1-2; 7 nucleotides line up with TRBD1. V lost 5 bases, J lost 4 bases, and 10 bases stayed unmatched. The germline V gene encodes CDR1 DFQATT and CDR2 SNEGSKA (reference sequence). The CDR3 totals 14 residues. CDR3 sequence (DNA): TGCAGTGCTCTCGATCGACAGGGAGGCTATGGCTACACCTTC. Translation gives CSALDRQGGYGYTF.

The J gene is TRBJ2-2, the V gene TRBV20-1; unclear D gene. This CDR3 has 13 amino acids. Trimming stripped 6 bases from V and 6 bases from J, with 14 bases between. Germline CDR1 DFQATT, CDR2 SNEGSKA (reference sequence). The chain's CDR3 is CSAKKTAAGELFF. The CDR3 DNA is TGCAGTGCGAAAAAGACCGCGGCCGGGGAGCTGTTTTTT.

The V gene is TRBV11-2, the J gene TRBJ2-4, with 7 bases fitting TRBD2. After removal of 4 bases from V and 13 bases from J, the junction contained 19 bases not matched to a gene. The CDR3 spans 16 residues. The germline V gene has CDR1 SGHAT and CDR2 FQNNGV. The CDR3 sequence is CASSSSWAGVGSEQYF. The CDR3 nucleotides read TGTGCCAGCAGCTCCTCTTGGGCGGGAGTGGGAAGTGAGCAGTACTTC.

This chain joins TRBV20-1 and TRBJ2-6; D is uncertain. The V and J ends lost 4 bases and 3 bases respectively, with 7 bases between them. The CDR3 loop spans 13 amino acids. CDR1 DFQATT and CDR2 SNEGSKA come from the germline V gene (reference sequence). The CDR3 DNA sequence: TGCAGTGCTAAAGAAAGTGGGGCCAACGTCCTGACTTTC. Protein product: CSAKESGANVLTF.

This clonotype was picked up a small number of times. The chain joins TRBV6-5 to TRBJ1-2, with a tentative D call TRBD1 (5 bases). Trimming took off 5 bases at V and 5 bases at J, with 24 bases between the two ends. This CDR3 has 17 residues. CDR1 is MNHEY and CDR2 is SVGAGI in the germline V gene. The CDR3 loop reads CASSHGGRVIVGYGYTF. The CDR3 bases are TGTGCCAGCAGTCACGGCGGCAGGGTTATTGTTGGGTATGGCTACACCTTC.

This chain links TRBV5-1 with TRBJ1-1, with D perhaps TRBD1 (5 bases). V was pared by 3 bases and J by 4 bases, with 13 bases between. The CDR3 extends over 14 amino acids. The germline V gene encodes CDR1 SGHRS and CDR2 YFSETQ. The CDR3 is CASSYRFTGTEAFF. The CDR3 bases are TGCGCCAGCAGCTACAGGTTTACTGGCACTGAAGCTTTCTTT.